This T cell receptor (beta chain) was observed in a study of tumor-infiltrating lymphocytes in primary liver carcinoma. About the research overall: Patients, male and female, were 30 to 69 years old. Study-wide findings and caveats: Lesser overlap characterized tumor-adjacent and tumor-blood pairs relative to tumor region pairs.

The authors took blood RNA from unsorted whole blood and also extracted germline DNA. Donors were untreated and chronically infected with HBV. The investigators made TCR beta cDNA from around 540 ng total RNA, using a constant-region primer. Libraries of TCR beta came from three nested multiplex PCR rounds with slightly modified ARM-PCR. TCRdb independently ran MiXCR on the multiplex PCR reads; one entry per CDR3 protein. The table lists 310,000 or so distinct CDR3 sequences, less than 65% of them singletons. Concerning this clonotype: Antigen: not known. This may be a read error, as it is one base from a much larger clone.

The sample consisted of peripheral blood. The receptor was isolated from a man aged 35-49 years with primary liver carcinoma and hepatitis B virus infection.

The CDR3 protein is CGGGGGGGQNIQYF. Written as DNA, the CDR3 is TGCGGCGGAGGGGGCGGTGGGGGTCAAAACATTCAGTACTTC. V is TRBV29-1 and J is TRBJ2-4, with D possibly matching TRBD1 (7 bases). Germline lookup yields CDR1 SQVTM and CDR2 ANQGSEA. This CDR3 spans 14 amino acids.